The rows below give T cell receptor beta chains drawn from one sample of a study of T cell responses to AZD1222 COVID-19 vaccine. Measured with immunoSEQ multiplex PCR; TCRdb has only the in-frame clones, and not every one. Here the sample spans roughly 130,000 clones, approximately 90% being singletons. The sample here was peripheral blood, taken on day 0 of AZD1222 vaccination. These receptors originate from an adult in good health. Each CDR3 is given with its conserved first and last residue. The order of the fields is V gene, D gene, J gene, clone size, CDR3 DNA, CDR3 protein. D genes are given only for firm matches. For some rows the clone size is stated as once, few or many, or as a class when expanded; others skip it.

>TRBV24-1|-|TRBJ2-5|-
TGTGCCACCAGTGAAAGCGGGACAGCATGGGATGAAAGTACCGAGACCCAGTACTTC
CATSESGTAWDESTETQYF
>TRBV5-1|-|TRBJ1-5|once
TGCGCCAGCAGCCGGTTGAGGGGGGAGATCAATCAGCCCCAGCATTTT
CASSRLRGEINQPQHF
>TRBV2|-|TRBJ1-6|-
TGTGCCAGCAGTGAAGGCAGGACGAGACATAATTCACCCCTCCACTTT
CASSEGRTRHNSPLHF
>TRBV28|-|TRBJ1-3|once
TGTGCCAGCAGTTTATCAGAAAACACCATATATTTT
CASSLSENTIYF
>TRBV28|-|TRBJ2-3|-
TGTGCCAGCAGTACCGTGGATACGCAGTATTTT
CASSTVDTQYF
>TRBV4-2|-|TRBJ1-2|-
TGTGCCAGCAGCCAAGCTCTCAGAGGCTACACCTTC
CASSQALRGYTF
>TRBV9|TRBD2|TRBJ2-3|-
TGTGCCAGCAGCGTGGGGAGACTTTTAGGGGAGGGGACGGGCCGAGGTGGCACAGATACGCAGTATTTT
CASSVGRLLGEGTGRGGTDTQYF
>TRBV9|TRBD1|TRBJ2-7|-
TGTGCCAGCAGCGTCGACAGGGGCCCCTACGAGCAGTACTTC
CASSVDRGPYEQYF
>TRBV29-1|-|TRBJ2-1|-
TGCAGCGTTGATATTCGGAGCAATGAGCAGTTCTTC
CSVDIRSNEQFF
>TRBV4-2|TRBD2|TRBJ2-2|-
TGTGCCAGCAGCAGACTAGCGGGAGGGAACACCGGGGAGCTGTTTTTT
CASSRLAGGNTGELFF
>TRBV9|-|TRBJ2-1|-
TGTGCCAGCAGCGTAGCCCAAGCGGATGAGCAGTTCTTC
CASSVAQADEQFF
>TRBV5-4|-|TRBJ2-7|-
TGTGCCAGCAGCCCGGGACTTCTCTCCTACGAGCAGTACTTC
CASSPGLLSYEQYF
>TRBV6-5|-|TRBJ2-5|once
TGTGCCAGCAGTTACACAGGTTTGAAGACCCAGTACTTC
CASSYTGLKTQYF
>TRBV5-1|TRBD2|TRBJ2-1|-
TGCGCCAGCTCGGGAGGGAGGAATGAGCAGTTCTTC
CASSGGRNEQFF
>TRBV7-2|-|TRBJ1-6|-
TGTGCCAGCAGCCCCTTGTCGATGCTATCCAATTCACCCCTCCACTTT
CASSPLSMLSNSPLHF
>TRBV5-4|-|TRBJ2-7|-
TGTGCCAGCAGCTTGGACAGGGCCGAGCAGTACTTC
CASSLDRAEQYF
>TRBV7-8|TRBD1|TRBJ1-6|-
TGTGCCAGCAGCTTGGACAGGGGTAGGAATTCACCCCTCCACTTT
CASSLDRGRNSPLHF
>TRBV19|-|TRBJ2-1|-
TGTGCCAGTAGTATAGCCGGAGGAGGAAGCCCCTACAATGAGCAGTTCTTC
CASSIAGGGSPYNEQFF
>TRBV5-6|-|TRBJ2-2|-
TGTGCCAGCAGCTTGGCAGGGAGGGGGGAGCTGTTTTTT
CASSLAGRGELFF
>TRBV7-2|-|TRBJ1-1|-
TGTGCCAGCAGCTATTTTACAGGGACACACACTGAAGCTTTCTTT
CASSYFTGTHTEAFF
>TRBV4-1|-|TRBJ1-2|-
TGCGCCAGCAGCCAAGGACAGAACTATGGCTACACCTTC
CASSQGQNYGYTF
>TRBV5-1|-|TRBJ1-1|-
TGCGCCAGCAGCTTGGCCGGTGTCAGGGCGGACACTGAAGCTTTCTTT
CASSLAGVRADTEAFF
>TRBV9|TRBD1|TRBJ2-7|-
TGTGCCAGCAGCCCACGGGGACAGGGTACCTACGAGCAGTACTTC
CASSPRGQGTYEQYF
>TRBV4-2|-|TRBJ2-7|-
TGTGCCAGCAGCCAACTCTTGGGAACAGCCTACGAGCAGTACTTC
CASSQLLGTAYEQYF
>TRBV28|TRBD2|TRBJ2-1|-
TGTGCCAGCAGCGAACGTGCCGTGGCTAGCGGGGACCCTTCCTACAATGAGCAGTTCTTC
CASSERAVASGDPSYNEQFF
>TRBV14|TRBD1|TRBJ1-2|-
TGTGCCAGCAGCCGGGACAGGGGGTATGGCTACACCTTC
CASSRDRGYGYTF
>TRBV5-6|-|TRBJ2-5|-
TGTGCCAGCAGCTTGGGGGAGGAGACCCAGTACTTC
CASSLGEETQYF
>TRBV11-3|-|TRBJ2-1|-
TGTGCCAGCAGCTTAGTCGGGCTAGGGGCTGGGAATGAGCAGTTCTTC
CASSLVGLGAGNEQFF
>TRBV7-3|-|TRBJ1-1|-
TGTGCCAGCAGCTTAGGACCCCCGGTGAACACTGAAGCTTTCTTT
CASSLGPPVNTEAFF
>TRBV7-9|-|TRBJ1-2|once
TGTGCCAGCAGCCGAACCAGGAGGGACGGCCTAGGTGGCTACACCTTC
CASSRTRRDGLGGYTF
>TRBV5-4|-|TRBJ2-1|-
TGTGCCAGCAGCTTGGGGGGGGCAGGGAAGTCCTACAATGAGCAGTTCTTC
CASSLGGAGKSYNEQFF
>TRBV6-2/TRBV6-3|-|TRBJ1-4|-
TGTGCCAGCAGTCCGAGGGGCAGGGAACTGTTTTTT
CASSPRGRELFF
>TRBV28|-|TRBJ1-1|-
TGTGCCAGCAGTTTTGCAGGCCCGAGCACTGAAGCTTTCTTT
CASSFAGPSTEAFF
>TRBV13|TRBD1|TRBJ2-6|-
TGTGCCAGCGTCAGAGTTCAGGGGGCGCCTGGGGCCAACGTCCTGACTTTC
CASVRVQGAPGANVLTF
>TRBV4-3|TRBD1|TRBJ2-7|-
TGCGCCAGCAGCCAAGAGAGCAGGGGGCCCTACGAGCAGTACTTC
CASSQESRGPYEQYF
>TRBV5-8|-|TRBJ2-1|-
TGTGCCAGCAGCCACCGGACAGAGAGTAATGAGCAGTTCTTC
CASSHRTESNEQFF
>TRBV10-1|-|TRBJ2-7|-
TGCGCCAGCAGTGAAGGGGCGGAGCCGACCTACGAGCAGTACTTC
CASSEGAEPTYEQYF
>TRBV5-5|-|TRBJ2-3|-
TGTGCCAGCAGCTTGGTTGGGCCCACAGATACGCAGTATTTT
CASSLVGPTDTQYF
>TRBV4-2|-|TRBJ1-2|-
TGTGCCAGCAGCCAAATTACCCTGGACAGCGGCTACACCTTC
CASSQITLDSGYTF
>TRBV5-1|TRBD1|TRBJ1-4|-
TGCGCCAGCAGCTCCAAGACAGGGATGAGAGAAAAACTGTTTTTT
CASSSKTGMREKLFF
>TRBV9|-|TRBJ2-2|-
TGTGCCAGCAGCGTAGTTGCCTCCGCCGGGGAGCTGTTTTTT
CASSVVASAGELFF
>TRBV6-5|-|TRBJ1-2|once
TGTGCCAGCAGTTACTTTCGGTCAGGGTATGGCTACACCTTC
CASSYFRSGYGYTF
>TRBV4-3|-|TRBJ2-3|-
TGCGCCAGCAGCCAAGGGGTCGCAGATACGCAGTATTTT
CASSQGVADTQYF
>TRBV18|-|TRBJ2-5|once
TGTGCCAGCTCACGCAGAATTGAAGAGACCCAGTACTTC
CASSRRIEETQYF
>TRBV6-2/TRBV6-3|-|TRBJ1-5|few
TGTGCCAGCAGTTATCGGGGGAGTTTTGGCAATCAGCCCCAGCATTTT
CASSYRGSFGNQPQHF